This TCR beta chain was obtained from a study of response to subunit inactivated influenza vaccine. TCRdb recomputed calls from the RT-PCR reads with MiXCR, one row per CDR3 protein. This sample carries around 470,000 distinct CDR3 sequences, approximately 6.9% of them seen once, and the ten largest clones take about 12%. This clonotype was seen at least ten times. Its antigen remains unidentified. Points from the study as a whole: There was a suggestion from the authors that each seasonal influenza vaccination recruits few new T cells.

Germline CDR1 is MGHRA and CDR2 is YSYEKL. The germline V and J ends were trimmed by 1 base and 9 bases, with 13 bases remaining between them. The CDR3 covers 14 residues. The TCR comes from a man between 50 and 69 years old who received an inactivated influenza vaccine. The specimen was PBMCs from blood, collected about 24 months after vaccination. The V and J genes are TRBV4-1 and TRBJ1-5; TRBD1 is a possible D gene (6 bases). The CDR3 reads CASSQVGTLLPQHF. The CDR3 DNA reads as TGCGCCAGCAGCCAAGTAGGGACACTCCTGCCCCAGCATTTT.